Included here is one T cell receptor (beta chain) sequence, with context. Unmatched junction bases numbered 6, after V lost 1 base and J lost 6 bases. The CDR3 contains 16 residues. In germline, CDR1 is SGHDT, CDR2 YYEEEE. This sample stems from a study of identical twins. A single record per CDR3 protein comes from TCRdb applying MiXCR to the 5' RACE reads. The top ten hold 7% to 9% of the sample, which has under 300,000 distinct CDR3 sequences, about 14% seen once. The sequenced material came from memory (CD45RO+) T cells sorted from blood. The source is a woman aged 18-29 years in good health. The V and J genes are TRBV5-6 and TRBJ2-2, with 10 bases that match TRBD2. The DNA for the CDR3 is TGTGCCAGCAGCTTGAGCCTAGCGGGAGCTCCCGGGGAGCTGTTTTTT. Amino acids: CASSLSLAGAPGELFF.